These T cell receptor beta chains were read from a single sample in a study of shared T cell receptors in the human thymus. Profiled with immunoSEQ multiplex PCR; TCRdb holds only in-frame clones, not every one. The sample has 630,000 or so clones, roughly 86% seen once; the top ten hold 0.0094%. The sample also formed part of further work on human thymus T cells.

The specimen was thymocytes. The receptors derive from a boy under three years old with a congenital heart defect. CDR3s include the opening cysteine and the closing phenylalanine or tryptophan. Each record gives: clone size, J gene, D gene, V gene, CDR3 DNA, CDR3 protein. A D gene is named only where the DNA matches it firmly. Clone size appears in some rows only: once, few, many, or a class for an expanded clone.

.,TRBJ2-5,TRBD2,TRBV14,TGTGCCAGCAGCCCGAAGATGCCCCGGACTAGCGGGAGGCCTAGCCAAGAGACCCAGTACTTC,CASSPKMPRTSGRPSQETQYF
once,TRBJ2-3,.,TRBV7-9,TGTGCCAGCAGCCAAAAACAGGGTTGGGTCACAGATACGCAGTATTTT,CASSQKQGWVTDTQYF
.,TRBJ1-1,.,TRBV6-5,TGTGCCAGCAGCTCGGGGGCGCGGGAGACTGAAGCTTTCTTT,CASSSGARETEAFF
.,TRBJ2-5,TRBD1,TRBV5-6,TGTGCCAGCACTCAGAGGACAGGGGAACAAGAGACCCAGTACTTC,CASTQRTGEQETQYF
.,TRBJ1-1,.,TRBV11-2,TGTGCCAGCAGCTTAGGTTTCCGGCGGGCCACTGAAGCTTTCTTT,CASSLGFRRATEAFF
.,TRBJ1-1,.,TRBV5-4,TGTGCCAGCAGCCTTCCCGGTACTGGCACTGAAGCTTTCTTT,CASSLPGTGTEAFF
.,TRBJ1-2,TRBD1,TRBV6-5,TGTGCCAGCAGTTACGAGGGGACAGATTATGGCTACACCTTC,CASSYEGTDYGYTF
.,TRBJ2-3,TRBD1,TRBV4-1,TGCGCCAGCAGCCTTCGGGACAGGGGGAGAGGAGATACGCAGTATTTT,CASSLRDRGRGDTQYF
once,TRBJ2-1,TRBD2,TRBV14,TGTGCCAGCAGCCAAAGGACTAGCGGGATTCTTGATGAGCAGTTCTTC,CASSQRTSGILDEQFF
.,TRBJ2-2,TRBD2,TRBV4-1,TGCGCCAGCAGCCAAGATCCAGCGGGAGGGCCCGAGAACACCGGGGAGCTGTTTTTT,CASSQDPAGGPENTGELFF
few,TRBJ2-4,.,TRBV6-5,TGTGCCAGCTGGAACAGGCGAAACATTCAGTACTTC,CASWNRRNIQYF
.,TRBJ2-2,TRBD1,TRBV28,TGTGCCAGCAGTTTACTGCAGGGGGACCCGACGGAGGAGCTGTTTTTT,CASSLLQGDPTEELFF
.,TRBJ2-1,TRBD2,TRBV13,TGTGCCAGCAGTGCGCTAAGGGGAGCTAGCGGGAGGGCACAGGATGAGCAGTTCTTC,CASSALRGASGRAQDEQFF
.,TRBJ2-1,.,TRBV7-5,TGTGTCAGAAGCTCCAGGGAGGTAGCGGGATTACCCAATGAGCAGTTCTTC,CVRSSREVAGLPNEQFF
.,TRBJ1-6,.,TRBV2,TGTGCCAGCACGAAACCGGGACAATATAATTCACCCCTCCACTTT,CASTKPGQYNSPLHF
.,TRBJ1-2,.,TRBV13,TGTGCCAGCAGCCCCGTGAGCACCTATGGCTACACCTTC,CASSPVSTYGYTF
.,TRBJ1-4,.,TRBV11-2,TGTGCCAGCAGCTTAAACCCAGACTGGCGGTTAGTCGAAAAACTGTTTTTT,CASSLNPDWRLVEKLFF
.,TRBJ2-5,.,TRBV10-3,TGTGCCATCAGTGTACTGGGGGCTGAGACCCAGTACTTC,CAISVLGAETQYF
.,TRBJ1-5,.,TRBV19,TGTGCCAGTTCCCTCCCGGCGGGACGGTCAGATAGCAATCAGCCCCAGCATTTT,CASSLPAGRSDSNQPQHF
.,TRBJ2-7,.,TRBV5-1,TGCGCCAGCAGCTTCCACACCTCAGGGTCAGAGCAGTACTTC,CASSFHTSGSEQYF
.,TRBJ2-3,TRBD2,TRBV27,TGTGCCAGCGCTAGCGGGGGACCCCCTGCCACGCAGTATTTT,CASASGGPPATQYF
.,TRBJ1-2,TRBD1,TRBV6-5,TGTGCCAGCAGCATACTAAGATCGGGACAGGGTGCCTACACCTTC,CASSILRSGQGAYTF
.,TRBJ1-5,.,TRBV2,TGTGCCAGCAGTAGGAGGTGGAGCAATCAGCCCCAGCATTTT,CASSRRWSNQPQHF
.,TRBJ1-2,TRBD1,TRBV30,TGTGCCTGGTGTCCCCCGGGACAGGGCTACACCTTC,CAWCPPGQGYTF
.,TRBJ2-1,TRBD1,TRBV2,TGTGCCAGCAGTGAGGGACAGACCAGAAATGAGCAGTTCTTC,CASSEGQTRNEQFF
few,TRBJ2-7,.,TRBV28,TGTGCCAGCAGTCCCCGGACAGTTCTTAACGAGCAGTACTTC,CASSPRTVLNEQYF
.,TRBJ2-7,.,TRBV7-2,TGTGCCAGCACCATCCAACCCGGGAAAGGCGAGCAGTACTTC,CASTIQPGKGEQYF
.,TRBJ1-6,TRBD1,TRBV6-1,TGTGCCAGCAGTGAAGATATCAGGGACAGGGGGGGACATTCACCCCTCCACTTT,CASSEDIRDRGGHSPLHF
.,TRBJ2-7,TRBD2,TRBV4-3,TGCGCCAGCAGCCAAGCGGGGACTAGCGGTCCCTACGAGCAGTACTTC,CASSQAGTSGPYEQYF
.,TRBJ2-1,TRBD2,TRBV19,TGTGCCAGTAGTATAGCGGCGGGAGAGTACAATGAGCAGTTCTTC,CASSIAAGEYNEQFF
.,TRBJ2-1,TRBD2,TRBV5-5,TGTGCCAGCAGCTATCGGCGGGAGAGTTCCTACAATGAGCAGTTCTTC,CASSYRRESSYNEQFF
.,TRBJ1-4,.,TRBV27,TGTGCCAGCAGTTTTGGTGGGCAGGGAGAAAAACTGTTTTTT,CASSFGGQGEKLFF
once,TRBJ2-3,TRBD2,TRBV7-2,TGTGCCAGCAGCGCCGGGACTACCACAGATACGCAGTATTTT,CASSAGTTTDTQYF
.,TRBJ2-3,TRBD1,TRBV14,TGTGCCAGCAGCCACACCGGACAGGCAGATACGCAGTATTTT,CASSHTGQADTQYF
.,TRBJ1-1,.,TRBV29-1,TGCAGCGGTCTAGGTTGGGGGGTAAGAGACACTGAAGCTTTCTTT,CSGLGWGVRDTEAFF
.,TRBJ1-5,.,TRBV21-1,TGTGCCAGCAGCAAAGAATTGGTCCCCTTGGCCATCAATCAGCCCCAGCATTTT,CASSKELVPLAINQPQHF
once,TRBJ1-2,TRBD1,TRBV5-5,TGTGCCAGCAGCTTGGGCCAGACAGGGCCAAATGGCTACACCTTC,CASSLGQTGPNGYTF
.,TRBJ2-7,TRBD1,TRBV7-3,TGTGCCAGCAGCTTAGGGGCAGGGGGTTACTACGAGCAGTACTTC,CASSLGAGGYYEQYF
.,TRBJ2-7,TRBD2,TRBV7-8,TGTGCCAGCAGCTTACGAGCACCGGGAGGAAACCCCTACGAGCAGTACTTC,CASSLRAPGGNPYEQYF
.,TRBJ2-1,TRBD2,TRBV29-1,TGCAGCGTCAATACTAGCGGGGGGCCCAATGAGCAGTTCTTC,CSVNTSGGPNEQFF